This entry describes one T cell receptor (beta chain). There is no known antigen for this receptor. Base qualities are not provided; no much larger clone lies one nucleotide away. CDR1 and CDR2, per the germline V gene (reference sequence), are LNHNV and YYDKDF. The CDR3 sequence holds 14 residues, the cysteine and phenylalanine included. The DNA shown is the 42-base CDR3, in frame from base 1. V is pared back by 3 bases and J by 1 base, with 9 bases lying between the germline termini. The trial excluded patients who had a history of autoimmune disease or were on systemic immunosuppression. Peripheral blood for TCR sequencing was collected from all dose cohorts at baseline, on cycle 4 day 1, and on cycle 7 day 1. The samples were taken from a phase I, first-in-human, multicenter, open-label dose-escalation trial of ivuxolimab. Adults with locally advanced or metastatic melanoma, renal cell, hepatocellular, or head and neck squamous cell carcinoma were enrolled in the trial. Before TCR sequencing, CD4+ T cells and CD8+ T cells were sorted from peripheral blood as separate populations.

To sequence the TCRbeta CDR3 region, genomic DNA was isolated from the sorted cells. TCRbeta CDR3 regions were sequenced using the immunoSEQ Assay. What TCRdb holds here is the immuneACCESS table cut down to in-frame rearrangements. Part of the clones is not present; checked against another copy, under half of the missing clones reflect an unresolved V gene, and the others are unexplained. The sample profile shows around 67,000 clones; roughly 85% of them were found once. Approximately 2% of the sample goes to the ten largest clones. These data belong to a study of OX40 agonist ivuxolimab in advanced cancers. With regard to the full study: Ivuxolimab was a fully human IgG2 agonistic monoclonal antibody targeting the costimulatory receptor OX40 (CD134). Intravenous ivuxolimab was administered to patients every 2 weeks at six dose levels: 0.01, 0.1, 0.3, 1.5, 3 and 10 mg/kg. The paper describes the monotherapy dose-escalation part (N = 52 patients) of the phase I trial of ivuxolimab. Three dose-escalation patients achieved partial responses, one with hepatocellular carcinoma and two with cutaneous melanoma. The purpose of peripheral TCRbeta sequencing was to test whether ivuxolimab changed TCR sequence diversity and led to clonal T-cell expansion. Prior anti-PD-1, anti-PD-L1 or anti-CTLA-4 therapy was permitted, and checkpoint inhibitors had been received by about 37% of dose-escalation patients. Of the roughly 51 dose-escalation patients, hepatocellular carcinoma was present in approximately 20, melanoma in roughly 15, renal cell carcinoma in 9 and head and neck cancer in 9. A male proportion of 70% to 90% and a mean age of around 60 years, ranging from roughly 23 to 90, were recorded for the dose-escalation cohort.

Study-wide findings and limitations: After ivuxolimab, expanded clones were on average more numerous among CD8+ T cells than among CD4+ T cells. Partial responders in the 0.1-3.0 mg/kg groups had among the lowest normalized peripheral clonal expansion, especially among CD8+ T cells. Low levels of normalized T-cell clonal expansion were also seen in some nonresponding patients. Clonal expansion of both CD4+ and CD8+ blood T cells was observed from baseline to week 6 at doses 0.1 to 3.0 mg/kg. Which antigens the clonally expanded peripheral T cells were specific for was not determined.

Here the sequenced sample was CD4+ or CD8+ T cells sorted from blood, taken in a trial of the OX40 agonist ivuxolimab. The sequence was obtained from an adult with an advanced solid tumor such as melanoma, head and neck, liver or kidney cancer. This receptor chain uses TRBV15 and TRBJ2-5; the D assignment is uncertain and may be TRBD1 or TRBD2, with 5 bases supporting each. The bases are TGTGCCACCAGCAGGGGGGACCTCCAAGAGACCCAGTACTTC. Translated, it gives CATSRGDLQETQYF.